These 9 T cell receptor beta chains were all obtained from the same sample, sequenced in a study of early T cells in non-severe SARS-CoV-2 infection (dated by TCRdb to the early 2020s). Receptor amplification or capture employed 5' RACE. The sample was run on a NextSeq 500. The public reads were reprocessed in TCRdb via fastp at Q25 and MiXCR, keeping in-frame beta chains. Rows merge per CDR3 protein into single entries with the most common DNA and genes. Recorded for this sample are almost 85,000 distinct CDR3 sequences; 9% to 14% of them occurred a single time. The ten largest clones capture approximately 2.5% of the sample. Material for sequencing was whole blood. These TCRs come from an adult who was a healthcare worker with PCR-confirmed SARS-CoV-2 infection or an uninfected control (not recorded which).

This clonotype was recorded many times. V gene TRBV5-4 combines with J gene TRBJ1-2; the match to TRBD1 covers 8 bases. Germline CDR1 reads SGHNT; CDR2 reads YYREEE (reference sequence). The CDR3 has 14 residues. V was clipped by 7 bases and J by 4 bases; unmatched bases: 9. CDR3 bases: TGTGCCAGCCGCTCCGGGACAGGACCCTATGGCTACACCTTC. This encodes CASRSGTGPYGYTF.

Notes on this clonotype: This may arise from a read error, as a much more abundant clone is one base away. The conserved final phenylalanine or tryptophan is absent from the CDR3, which likely points to a read error. The chain is built from TRBV28 and TRBJ2-3; 10 bases map to TRBD1. CDR1 and CDR2 from the germline V gene are MDHEN and SYDVKM. The CDR3 has 15 amino acids. J lost 4 bases, V lost 6 bases, and 7 bases had no gene match. The CDR3 DNA follows: TGTGCCAGCAGACGAGGTGGGACAGGGGCAGATACGCAGTATTAT. This codes for CASRRGGTGADTQYY.

This clonotype was seen a handful of times. The rearrangement joins TRBV7-3 to TRBJ2-1; D may correspond to TRBD1 or TRBD2 (6 bases each). The CDR3 is made up of 14 amino acids. V dropped 4 bases and J dropped 7 bases, with 14 bases sitting between them. Germline CDR1 and CDR2: SGHTA and FQGTGA. CDR3 sequence (DNA): TGTGCCAGCAGCTCCTCGGGGGCGGAGAATGAGCAGTTCTTC. It translates to CASSSSGAENEQFF.

Many counts were recorded for this clonotype. V usage is TRBV7-6 and J usage is TRBJ2-1; D remains unclear. V was trimmed by 5 bases and J by 6 bases, leaving 5 bases between them. The CDR3 extends over 11 amino acids. Germline values: CDR1 SGHVS, CDR2 FNYEAQ. CDR3 amino acids: CASSGGNEQFF. The CDR3 coding sequence is TGTGCCAGCAGCGGCGGCAATGAGCAGTTCTTC.

V gene TRBV5-4 combines with J gene TRBJ2-3; D unresolved. Germline loops: CDR1 SGHNT, CDR2 YYREEE (reference sequence). The CDR3 totals 13 residues. The V gene lost 4 bases and the J gene lost 2 bases, with 8 bases spanning the gap. CDR3 amino acids: CASSPSSTDTQYF. The CDR3 DNA is TGTGCCAGCAGCCCGAGTTCCACAGATACGCAGTATTTT.

This clonotype has ten or more counts. The V and J genes are TRBV10-3 and TRBJ2-3; tentatively, D is TRBD2 (5 bases). CDR1 is ENHRY, CDR2 SYGVKD, per germline. V lost 4 bases to trimming and J lost 1 base, with 24 bases between them. The CDR3 consists of 19 residues. The CDR3 sequence is CAISVGRKSGRYGTDTQYF. DNA for the CDR3: TGTGCCATCAGTGTTGGAAGGAAGAGCGGAAGGTACGGCACAGATACGCAGTATTTT.

The table lists this clonotype with many counts. V and J are TRBV3-1 and TRBJ2-7, with 9 bases aligning to TRBD2. This CDR3 contains 17 residues. The germline V gene has CDR1 LGHDT and CDR2 YNNKEL (reference sequence). V dropped 1 base and J dropped 5; count of bases not matched to a gene: 12. The DNA of the CDR3 is TGTGCCAGCAGCCAAGTAATAGCGGGGGCCCCTCGAGACGAGCAGTACTTC. Its translation: CASSQVIAGAPRDEQYF.

In this sample, this clonotype turned up many times. The J gene is TRBJ2-6, the V gene TRBV2; D gene uncertain. The length of the CDR3 is 15 residues. CDR1 SNHLY and CDR2 FYNNEI come from the germline V gene. The V gene lost 8 bases and the J gene lost 0 bases, with 11 bases spanning the gap. CDR3 coding DNA: TGTGCCAGCCGCCGGCTGGTCTCTGGGGCCAACGTCCTGACTTTC. Protein: CASRRLVSGANVLTF.

This clonotype has more than one count but fewer than ten. The chain combines TRBV3-1 with TRBJ2-7; the D is unclear. This CDR3 region has 13 residues. The germline V gene has CDR1 LGHDT and CDR2 YNNKEL (reference sequence). Trimming stripped 0 bases from V and 0 bases from J, with 3 bases between. CDR3 loop: CASSQDFSYEQYF. CDR3 in DNA: TGTGCCAGCAGCCAAGACTTCTCCTACGAGCAGTACTTC.